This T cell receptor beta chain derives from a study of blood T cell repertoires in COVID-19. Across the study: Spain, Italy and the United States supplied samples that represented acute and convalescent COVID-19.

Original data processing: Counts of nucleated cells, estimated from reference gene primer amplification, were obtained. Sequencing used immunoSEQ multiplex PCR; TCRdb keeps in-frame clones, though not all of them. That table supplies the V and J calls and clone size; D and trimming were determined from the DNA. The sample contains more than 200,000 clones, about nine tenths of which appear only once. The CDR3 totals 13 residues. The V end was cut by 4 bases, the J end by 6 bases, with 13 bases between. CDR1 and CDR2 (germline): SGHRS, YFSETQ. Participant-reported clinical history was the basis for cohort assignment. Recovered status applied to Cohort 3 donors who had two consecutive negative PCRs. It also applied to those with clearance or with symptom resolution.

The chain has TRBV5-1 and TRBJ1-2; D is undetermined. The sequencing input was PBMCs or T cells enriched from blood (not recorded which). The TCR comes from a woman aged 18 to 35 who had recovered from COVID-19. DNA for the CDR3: TGCGCCAGCAGCCCGGATTCGAGGGATGGCTACACCTTC. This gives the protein CASSPDSRDGYTF.